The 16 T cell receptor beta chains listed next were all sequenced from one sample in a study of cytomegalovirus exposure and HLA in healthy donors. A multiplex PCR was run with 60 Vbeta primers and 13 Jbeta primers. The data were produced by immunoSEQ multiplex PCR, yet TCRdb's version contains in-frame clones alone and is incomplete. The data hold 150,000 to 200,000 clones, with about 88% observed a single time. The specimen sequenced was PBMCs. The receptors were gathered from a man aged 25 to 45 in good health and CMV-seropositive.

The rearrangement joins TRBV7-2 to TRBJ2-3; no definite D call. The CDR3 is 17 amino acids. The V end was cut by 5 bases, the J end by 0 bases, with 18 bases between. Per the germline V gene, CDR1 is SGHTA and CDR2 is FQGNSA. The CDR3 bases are TGTGCCAGCAGCCCAACCTCAATGATTACTAGCACAGATACGCAGTATTTT. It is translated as CASSPTSMITSTDTQYF.

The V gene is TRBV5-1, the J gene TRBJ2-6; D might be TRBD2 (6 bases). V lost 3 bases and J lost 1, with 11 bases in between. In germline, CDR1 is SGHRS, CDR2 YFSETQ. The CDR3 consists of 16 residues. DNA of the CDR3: TGCGCCAGCAGCTCTCATCGGGGGTCTGGGGCCAACGTCCTGACTTTC. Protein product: CASSSHRGSGANVLTF. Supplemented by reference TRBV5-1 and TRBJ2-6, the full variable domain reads KAGVTQTPRYLIKTRGQQVTLSCSPISGHRSVSWYQQTPGQGLQFLFEYFSETQRNKGNFPGRFSGRQFSNSRSEMNVSTLELGDSALYLCASSSHRGSGANVLTFGAGSRLTVL.

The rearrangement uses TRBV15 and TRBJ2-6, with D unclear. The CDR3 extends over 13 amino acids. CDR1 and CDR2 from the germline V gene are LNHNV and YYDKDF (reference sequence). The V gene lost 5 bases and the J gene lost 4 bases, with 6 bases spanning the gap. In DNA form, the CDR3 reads TGTGCCACCAGCTTAGCCGGGGCCAACGTCCTGACTTTC. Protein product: CATSLAGANVLTF.

DNA for the CDR3: TGTGCCAGCAGCGGCGGACTAGCGGGAGGCGCGAACACCGGGGAGCTGTTTTTT. Translating it yields CASSGGLAGGANTGELFF. The chain uses TRBV9 and TRBJ2-2; 14 bases agree with TRBD2. The CDR3 is made up of 18 amino acids. CDR1 and CDR2 (germline): SGDLS, YYNGEE. V dropped 3 bases and J dropped 0; count of bases not matched to a gene: 4. Based on the CDR3 plus reference TRBV9 and TRBJ2-2, the full variable domain is DSGVTQTPKHLITATGQRVTLRCSPRSGDLSVYWYQQSLDQGLQFLIQYYNGEERAKGNILERFSAQQFPDLHSELNLSSLELGDSALYFCASSGGLAGGANTGELFFGEGSRLTVL.

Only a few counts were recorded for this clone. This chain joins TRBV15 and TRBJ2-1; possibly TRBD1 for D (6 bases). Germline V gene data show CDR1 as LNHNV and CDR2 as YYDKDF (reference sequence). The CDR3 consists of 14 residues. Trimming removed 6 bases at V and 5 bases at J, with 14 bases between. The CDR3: CATSPRQVNNEQFF. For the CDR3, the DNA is TGTGCCACCAGTCCCCGACAGGTGAACAATGAGCAGTTCTTC.

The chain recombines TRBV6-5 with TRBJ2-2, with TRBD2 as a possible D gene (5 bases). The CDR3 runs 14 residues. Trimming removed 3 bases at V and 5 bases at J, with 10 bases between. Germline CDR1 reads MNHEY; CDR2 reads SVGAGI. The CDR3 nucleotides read TGTGCCAGCAGTTATACGACGGGAACCGGGGAGCTGTTTTTT. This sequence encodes CASSYTTGTGELFF.

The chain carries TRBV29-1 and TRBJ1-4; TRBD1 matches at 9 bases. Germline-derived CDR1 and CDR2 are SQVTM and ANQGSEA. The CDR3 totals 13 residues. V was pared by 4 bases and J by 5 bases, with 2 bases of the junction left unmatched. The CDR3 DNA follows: TGCAGCGTTGGAACAGGGGGCAATGAAAAACTGTTTTTT. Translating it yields CSVGTGGNEKLFF.

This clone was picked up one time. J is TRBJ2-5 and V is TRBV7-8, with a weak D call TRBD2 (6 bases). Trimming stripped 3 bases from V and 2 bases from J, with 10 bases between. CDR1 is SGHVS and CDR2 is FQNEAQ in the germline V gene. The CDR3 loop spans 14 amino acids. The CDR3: CASSFPGLQETQYF. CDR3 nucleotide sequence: TGTGCCAGCAGCTTTCCGGGACTTCAAGAGACCCAGTACTTC.

The CDR3 bases are TGTGCCAGCAGAGTTAGCGGGCCCTCCTACAATGAGCAGTTCTTC. Translating it yields CASRVSGPSYNEQFF. This sequence joins TRBV6-1 and TRBJ2-1, with TRBD2 identical over 7 bases. Germline loops: CDR1 MNHNS, CDR2 SASEGT. V was clipped by 6 bases and J by 0 bases; unmatched bases: 5. The CDR3 contains 15 residues.

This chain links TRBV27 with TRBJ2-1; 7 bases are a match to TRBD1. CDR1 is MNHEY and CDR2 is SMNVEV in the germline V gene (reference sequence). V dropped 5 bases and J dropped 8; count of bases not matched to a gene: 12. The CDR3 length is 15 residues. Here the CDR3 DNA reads TGTGCCAGCAGTATGCGGACAGGCCTAATCTATGAGCAGTTCTTC. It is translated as CASSMRTGLIYEQFF.

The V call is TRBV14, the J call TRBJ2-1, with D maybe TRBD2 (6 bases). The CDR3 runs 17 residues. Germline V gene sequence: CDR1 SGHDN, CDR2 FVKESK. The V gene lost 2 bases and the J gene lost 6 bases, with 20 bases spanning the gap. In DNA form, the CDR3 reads TGTGCCAGCAGCCAATCGCTGGGACTTGATGCTACCAATGAGCAGTTCTTC. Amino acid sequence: CASSQSLGLDATNEQFF.

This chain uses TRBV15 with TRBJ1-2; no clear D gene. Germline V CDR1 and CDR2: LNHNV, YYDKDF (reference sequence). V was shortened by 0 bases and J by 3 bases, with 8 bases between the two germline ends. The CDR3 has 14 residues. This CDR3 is CATSRDPSDYGYTF. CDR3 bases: TGTGCCACCAGCAGAGATCCATCGGACTATGGCTACACCTTC.

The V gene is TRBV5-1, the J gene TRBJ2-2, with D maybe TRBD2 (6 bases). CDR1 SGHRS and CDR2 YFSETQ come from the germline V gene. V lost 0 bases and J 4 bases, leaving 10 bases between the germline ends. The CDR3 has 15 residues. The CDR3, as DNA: TGCGCCAGCAGCTTGGCACTAGCTAGCACCGGGGAGCTGTTTTTT. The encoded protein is CASSLALASTGELFF. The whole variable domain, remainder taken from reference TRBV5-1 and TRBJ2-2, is KAGVTQTPRYLIKTRGQQVTLSCSPISGHRSVSWYQQTPGQGLQFLFEYFSETQRNKGNFPGRFSGRQFSNSRSEMNVSTLELGDSALYLCASSLALASTGELFFGEGSRLTVL.

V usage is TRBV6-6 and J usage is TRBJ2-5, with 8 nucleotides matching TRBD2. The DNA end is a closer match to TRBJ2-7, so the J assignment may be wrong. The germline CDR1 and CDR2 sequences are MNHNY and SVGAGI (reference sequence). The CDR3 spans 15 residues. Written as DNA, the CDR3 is TGTGCCAGCAGTAACTTAGCGGGAAGGGTCTACGAGCAGTACTTC. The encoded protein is CASSNLAGRVYEQYF.

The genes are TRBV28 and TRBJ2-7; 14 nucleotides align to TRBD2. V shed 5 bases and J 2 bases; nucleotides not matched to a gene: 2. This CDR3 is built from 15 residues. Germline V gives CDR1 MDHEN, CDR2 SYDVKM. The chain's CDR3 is CASSPGLAGAYEQYV. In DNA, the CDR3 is TGTGCCAGCAGTCCGGGACTAGCGGGGGCCTACGAGCAGTACGTC.

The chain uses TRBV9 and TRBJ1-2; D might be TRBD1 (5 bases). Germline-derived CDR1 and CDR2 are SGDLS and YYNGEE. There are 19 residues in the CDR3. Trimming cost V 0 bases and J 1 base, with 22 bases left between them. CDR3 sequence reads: CASSVAKLTPVGGNYGYTF. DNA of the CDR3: TGTGCCAGCAGCGTAGCTAAACTAACACCAGTGGGGGGTAACTATGGCTACACCTTC.